This is a list of T cell receptor beta chains from one sample in a study of blood T cell repertoires in COVID-19. Some clones are missing from TCRdb's copy, which holds only in-frame ones; the method was immunoSEQ multiplex PCR. The table lists approximately 280,000 clones, roughly 86% of them singletons, with approximately 2.2% in the top ten. Input material: peripheral blood. The receptors derive from a woman aged 25 to 39 who had recovered from COVID-19. The CDR3 runs from the conserved cysteine through the conserved F or W. The D gene is left open where the match is weak. Where a row states a size, it is once, few, many or the class of an expanded clone; other rows omit it.

clone_size: few
d_call: TRBD2
j_call: TRBJ2-2
v_call: TRBV27
cdr3_nt: TGTGCCAGCAGTCCGATACTAGCGGGGGGCGGGGAGCTGTTTTTT
cdr3_aa: CASSPILAGGGELFF

clone_size: NA
d_call: NA
j_call: TRBJ1-2
v_call: TRBV6-5
cdr3_nt: TGTGCCAGCAGGGGGGGGGAAGGCTACACCTTC
cdr3_aa: CASRGGEGYTF

clone_size: NA
d_call: NA
j_call: TRBJ2-2
v_call: TRBV10-3
cdr3_nt: TGTGCCACCAACCCGGACTTTCTTAACGCGAACACCGGGGAGCTGTTTTTT
cdr3_aa: CATNPDFLNANTGELFF

clone_size: NA
d_call: TRBD2
j_call: TRBJ2-5
v_call: TRBV4-2
cdr3_nt: TGTGCCAGCAGCCTTGGACTAGCAGAGACCCAGTACTTC
cdr3_aa: CASSLGLAETQYF

clone_size: NA
d_call: TRBD1
j_call: TRBJ1-1
v_call: TRBV19
cdr3_nt: TGTGTCACTCGACAGGGGCGTAACACTGAAGCTTTCTTT
cdr3_aa: CVTRQGRNTEAFF

clone_size: NA
d_call: TRBD2
j_call: TRBJ2-1
v_call: TRBV11-3
cdr3_nt: TGTGCCAGCAGCTTAGGCAGCGGGAGGGGGGACAATGAGCAGTTCTTC
cdr3_aa: CASSLGSGRGDNEQFF

clone_size: NA
d_call: TRBD1
j_call: TRBJ1-1
v_call: TRBV4-1
cdr3_nt: TGCGCCAGCAGCCGATCGACAGGGCCCACTGAAGCTTTCTTT
cdr3_aa: CASSRSTGPTEAFF

clone_size: NA
d_call: NA
j_call: TRBJ1-6
v_call: TRBV28
cdr3_nt: TGTGCCAGCAGTTCCGATGAATGGGGGGGCGATTCACCCCTCCACTTT
cdr3_aa: CASSSDEWGGDSPLHF

clone_size: NA
d_call: NA
j_call: TRBJ1-5
v_call: TRBV19
cdr3_nt: TGTGCCAGCAGCAGGGGTGGCAATCAGCCCCAGCATTTT
cdr3_aa: CASSRGGNQPQHF

clone_size: NA
d_call: NA
j_call: TRBJ2-3
v_call: TRBV7-2
cdr3_nt: TGTGCCAGCAGCTTAGAGACGGGAACGCAGTATTTT
cdr3_aa: CASSLETGTQYF

clone_size: NA
d_call: TRBD2
j_call: TRBJ2-3
v_call: TRBV11-1
cdr3_nt: TGTGCCAGCAGCTTGACTAGCGGGCCGCTCACAGATACGCAGTATTTT
cdr3_aa: CASSLTSGPLTDTQYF

clone_size: NA
d_call: TRBD2
j_call: TRBJ2-1
v_call: TRBV5-5
cdr3_nt: TGTGCCAGCAGCTTGGACCTAGCGGTCGATTCAGACAATGAGCAGTTCTTC
cdr3_aa: CASSLDLAVDSDNEQFF

clone_size: NA
d_call: NA
j_call: TRBJ2-3
v_call: TRBV5-5
cdr3_nt: TGTGCCAGCGAAGGACAGAACACAGATACGCAGTATTTT
cdr3_aa: CASEGQNTDTQYF

clone_size: NA
d_call: NA
j_call: TRBJ2-7
v_call: TRBV5-1
cdr3_nt: TGCGCCAGCAGCTTGATTTTTCCCGGCTCCTACGAGCAGTACTTC
cdr3_aa: CASSLIFPGSYEQYF

clone_size: NA
d_call: TRBD2
j_call: TRBJ2-1
v_call: TRBV2
cdr3_nt: TGTGCCAGCAGCGACGCCCTGTCGGAGCGGGGGGGTGAGCAGTTCTTC
cdr3_aa: CASSDALSERGGEQFF

clone_size: NA
d_call: NA
j_call: TRBJ1-2
v_call: TRBV6-5
cdr3_nt: TGTGCCAGCAGCCCCGGGTCGGGGAGCTATGGCTACACCTTC
cdr3_aa: CASSPGSGSYGYTF

clone_size: NA
d_call: TRBD2
j_call: TRBJ2-7
v_call: TRBV27
cdr3_nt: TGTGCCAGCAGTTTAGGACTAGCGGGGATCTACGAGCAGTACTTC
cdr3_aa: CASSLGLAGIYEQYF

clone_size: NA
d_call: NA
j_call: TRBJ2-3
v_call: TRBV25-1
cdr3_nt: TGTGCCAGCAGTGGAGGCGATACGCAGTATTTT
cdr3_aa: CASSGGDTQYF

clone_size: few
d_call: NA
j_call: TRBJ2-2
v_call: TRBV6-2/TRBV6-3
cdr3_nt: TGTGCCAGCAGCCCCGGGTTGGCCCCCCTGGGCACCGGGGAGCTGTTTTTT
cdr3_aa: CASSPGLAPLGTGELFF

clone_size: NA
d_call: TRBD2
j_call: TRBJ2-5
v_call: TRBV10-3
cdr3_nt: TGTGCCATCAGTGGGGCTAGCGGGGGCCAAGAGACCCAGTACTTC
cdr3_aa: CAISGASGGQETQYF

clone_size: once
d_call: NA
j_call: TRBJ1-3
v_call: TRBV6-1
cdr3_nt: TGTGCCAGCAGTGAAGCGGGGCAGAATGGAGACACCATATATTTT
cdr3_aa: CASSEAGQNGDTIYF

clone_size: NA
d_call: NA
j_call: TRBJ2-6
v_call: TRBV4-1
cdr3_nt: TGCGCCAGCAGCCAGGACTTTCGTTGGGGGGCCAACGTCCTGACTTTC
cdr3_aa: CASSQDFRWGANVLTF

clone_size: NA
d_call: TRBD1
j_call: TRBJ1-2
v_call: TRBV10-1
cdr3_nt: TGCGCCAGCAGCCACCGGGACAGGGGTACTGGCTACACCTTC
cdr3_aa: CASSHRDRGTGYTF

clone_size: NA
d_call: NA
j_call: TRBJ1-1
v_call: TRBV12-3/TRBV12-4
cdr3_nt: TGTGCCACCCAGGGGTGGGGCACTGAAGCTTTCTTT
cdr3_aa: CATQGWGTEAFF

clone_size: NA
d_call: TRBD1
j_call: TRBJ1-4
v_call: TRBV14
cdr3_nt: TGTGCCAGCAGCCAAGGGGACAGGGATGAAAAACTGTTTTTT
cdr3_aa: CASSQGDRDEKLFF

clone_size: NA
d_call: TRBD1
j_call: TRBJ2-7
v_call: TRBV2
cdr3_nt: TGTGCCAGCAGACCGGGACAGGGGGCGGTTTACGAGCAGTACTTC
cdr3_aa: CASRPGQGAVYEQYF

clone_size: NA
d_call: NA
j_call: TRBJ1-4
v_call: TRBV4-1
cdr3_nt: TGCGCCAGCAGCCAAGTCGACGGGACTAATGAAAAACTGTTTTTT
cdr3_aa: CASSQVDGTNEKLFF

clone_size: NA
d_call: TRBD2
j_call: TRBJ2-1
v_call: TRBV5-4
cdr3_nt: TGTGCCAGCAGCGCATGGACTAGCGGGTACAATGAGCAGTTCTTC
cdr3_aa: CASSAWTSGYNEQFF

clone_size: NA
d_call: NA
j_call: TRBJ2-7
v_call: TRBV3-1/TRBV3-2
cdr3_nt: TGTGCCAGCAGCCAAGCCGCGGGGTCAAACTACGAGCAGTACTTC
cdr3_aa: CASSQAAGSNYEQYF

clone_size: NA
d_call: NA
j_call: TRBJ2-3
v_call: TRBV7-7
cdr3_nt: TGTGCTAGCAGCCCCGGGTCTAGCCCCGCAGATACGCAGTATTTT
cdr3_aa: CASSPGSSPADTQYF

clone_size: NA
d_call: TRBD1
j_call: TRBJ2-1
v_call: TRBV5-4
cdr3_nt: TGTGCCAGCAGCATACCGACAGGGACGGATGAGCAGTTCTTC
cdr3_aa: CASSIPTGTDEQFF

clone_size: NA
d_call: NA
j_call: TRBJ2-1
v_call: TRBV2
cdr3_nt: TGTGCCAGCAGTGAATCGGGGAGTTCCTACAATGAGCAGTTCTTC
cdr3_aa: CASSESGSSYNEQFF

clone_size: NA
d_call: NA
j_call: TRBJ2-3
v_call: TRBV24-1
cdr3_nt: TGTGCCACCAGTGACCCCGCGGGAATCGGAACAGATACGCAGTATTTT
cdr3_aa: CATSDPAGIGTDTQYF

clone_size: NA
d_call: TRBD1
j_call: TRBJ1-1
v_call: TRBV19
cdr3_nt: TGTGCCAGTACCCCCGACAGGGCCTCATTGACTGAAGCTTTCTTT
cdr3_aa: CASTPDRASLTEAFF

clone_size: few
d_call: NA
j_call: TRBJ1-2
v_call: TRBV6-5
cdr3_nt: TGTGCCAGCAGTTACGAGGGTCGCGCCTATGGCTACACCTTC
cdr3_aa: CASSYEGRAYGYTF

clone_size: NA
d_call: NA
j_call: TRBJ1-1
v_call: TRBV2
cdr3_nt: TGTGCCAGCAGTGTGACAGGTACTGAAGCTTTCTTT
cdr3_aa: CASSVTGTEAFF

clone_size: NA
d_call: NA
j_call: TRBJ2-7
v_call: TRBV11-2
cdr3_nt: TGTGCCAGCAGTGAACAGGACTACGAGCAGTACTTC
cdr3_aa: CASSEQDYEQYF

clone_size: NA
d_call: NA
j_call: TRBJ2-7
v_call: TRBV28
cdr3_nt: TGTGCCAGCAGGCAGGGGTTAGTCTACGAGCAGTACTTC
cdr3_aa: CASRQGLVYEQYF

clone_size: NA
d_call: NA
j_call: TRBJ2-1
v_call: TRBV29-1
cdr3_nt: TGCAGCGCCCCCTCCGGGATCAATGAGCAGTTCTTC
cdr3_aa: CSAPSGINEQFF

clone_size: NA
d_call: NA
j_call: TRBJ1-6
v_call: TRBV19
cdr3_nt: TGTGCCAGCCGGGACTCCATCTATAATTCACCCCTCCACTTT
cdr3_aa: CASRDSIYNSPLHF

clone_size: NA
d_call: TRBD1
j_call: TRBJ1-3
v_call: TRBV24-1
cdr3_nt: TGTGCCACCAGTGATTTGGGACAGGCCGTCCCCAGCTCTGGAAACACCATATATTTT
cdr3_aa: CATSDLGQAVPSSGNTIYF

clone_size: NA
d_call: TRBD1
j_call: TRBJ1-1
v_call: TRBV5-1
cdr3_nt: TGCGCCAGCAGCTTGTGGCAGGGGGCTATGACTGAAGCTTTCTTT
cdr3_aa: CASSLWQGAMTEAFF

clone_size: NA
d_call: NA
j_call: TRBJ2-5
v_call: TRBV11-2
cdr3_nt: TGTGCCAGCAGCTTAGCGCACGACGGGGAGACCCAGTACTTC
cdr3_aa: CASSLAHDGETQYF